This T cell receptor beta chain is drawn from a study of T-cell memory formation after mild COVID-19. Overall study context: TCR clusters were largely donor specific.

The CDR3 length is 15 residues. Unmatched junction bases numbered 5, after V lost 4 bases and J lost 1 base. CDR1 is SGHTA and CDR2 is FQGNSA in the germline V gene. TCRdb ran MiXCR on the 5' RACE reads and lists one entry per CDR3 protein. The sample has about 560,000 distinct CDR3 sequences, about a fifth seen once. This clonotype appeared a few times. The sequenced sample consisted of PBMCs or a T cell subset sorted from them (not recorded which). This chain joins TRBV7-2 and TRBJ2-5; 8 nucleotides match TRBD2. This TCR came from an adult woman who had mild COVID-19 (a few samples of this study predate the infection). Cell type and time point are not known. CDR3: CASSWAGTSQETQYF. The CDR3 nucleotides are TGTGCCAGCAGCTGGGCCGGGACTAGCCAAGAGACCCAGTACTTC. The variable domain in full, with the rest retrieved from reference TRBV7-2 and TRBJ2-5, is GAGVSQSPSNKVTEKGKDVELRCDPISGHTALYWYRQSLGQGLEFLIYFQGNSAPDKSGLPSDRFSAERTGGSVSTLTIQRTQQEDSAVYLCASSWAGTSQETQYFGPGTRLLVL.